The 10 T cell receptor beta chains reported below all come from one sample, sequenced in a study of cytomegalovirus exposure and HLA in healthy donors. PCR employed 60 Vbeta and 13 Jbeta primers. Measured with immunoSEQ multiplex PCR; TCRdb has only the in-frame clones, and not every one. The sample consists of approximately 150,000 clones, over 70% of them appearing once. Sample: PBMCs. These receptors were taken from a woman in her thirties or forties in good health and CMV-seropositive.

This clone was counted between two and nine times. This chain connects TRBV15 to TRBJ1-5; 7 positions match TRBD1. The germline V gene encodes CDR1 LNHNV and CDR2 YYDKDF (reference sequence). Germline trimming cut 4 bases from V and 7 bases from J; bases unmatched to any gene: 10. The CDR3 covers 15 residues. CDR3 amino acids: CATSNRRGLGQPQHF. The CDR3 DNA is TGTGCCACCAGCAACCGAAGGGGGCTAGGGCAGCCCCAGCATTTT.

This clone has just one count. The V and J genes are TRBV11-2 and TRBJ2-1; D is perhaps TRBD1 (5 bases). In germline, CDR1 is SGHAT, CDR2 FQNNGV. CDR3 length: 15 amino acids. V lost 2 bases, J lost 3 bases, and 11 bases lay in between. The CDR3 loop is CASSLPAGYYNEQFF. CDR3 sequence (DNA): TGTGCCAGCAGCTTACCGGCAGGGTACTACAATGAGCAGTTCTTC. Complete variable domain (other parts from reference TRBV11-2 and TRBJ2-1): EAGVAQSPRYKIIEKRQSVAFWCNPISGHATLYWYQQILGQGPKLLIQFQNNGVVDDSQLPKDRFSAERLKGVDSTLKIQPAKLEDSAVYLCASSLPAGYYNEQFFGPGTRLTVL.

The chain couples TRBV7-9 to TRBJ1-2; TRBD1 aligns across 7 bases. This CDR3 spans 15 amino acids. The ends lost 3 bases at V and 7 bases at J; junction bases unmatched: 11. Germline V gene sequence: CDR1 SEHNR, CDR2 FQNEAQ (reference sequence). The CDR3 loop reads CASSLNQGDSRGYTF. The CDR3 DNA reads as TGTGCCAGCAGCTTGAACCAGGGGGACTCTCGTGGCTACACCTTC.

This chain links TRBV5-5 with TRBJ1-5, with D hard to call. Germline CDR1 and CDR2: SGHKS and YYEKEE (reference sequence). The ends were cut back, 3 bases at V and 6 bases at J, with 16 bases in the middle. This CDR3 has 15 residues. As DNA, the CDR3 is TGTGCCAGCAGCTCGCAAGCGGGTTCAAGTCAGCCCCAGCATTTT. Residues: CASSSQAGSSQPQHF.

This clone was detected once. The chain recombines TRBV28 with TRBJ1-1, with D hard to call. This CDR3 comprises 15 residues. The V end lost 5 bases, the J end lost 0 bases, and 13 bases lay between the germline ends. Germline V gene data show CDR1 as MDHEN and CDR2 as SYDVKM. CDR3 loop: CASSPARQVNTEAFF. The CDR3 region has the DNA TGTGCCAGCAGTCCCGCCCGTCAGGTGAACACTGAAGCTTTCTTT.

This clone was found many times. The genes are TRBV7-9 and TRBJ2-3, with 7 nucleotides matching TRBD1. The length of the CDR3 is 17 residues. Germline CDR1 and CDR2: SEHNR and FQNEAQ (reference sequence). After removal of 5 bases from V and 0 bases from J, the junction contained 11 bases not matched to a gene. The CDR3, as DNA: TGTGCCAGCAGCATACTTTGGACAGGAACTAGCACAGATACGCAGTATTTT. This codes for CASSILWTGTSTDTQYF.

This chain connects TRBV27 to TRBJ2-7; TRBD2 might be the D (5 bases). V gave up 6 bases and J gave up 4 bases, with 16 bases separating them. The germline gives CDR1 MNHEY, CDR2 SMNVEV (reference sequence). This CDR3 region has 14 residues. The DNA for the CDR3 is TGTGCCAGCAGGGGAGCAGCGATAGGGTACGAGCAGTACTTC. Translated: CASRGAAIGYEQYF.

V usage is TRBV19 and J usage is TRBJ1-2; 8 nucleotides line up with TRBD1. CDR1 is LNHDA and CDR2 is SQIVND in the germline V gene (reference sequence). This CDR3 contains 13 residues. Unmatched junction bases numbered 8, after V lost 6 bases and J lost 8 bases. The CDR3 nucleotides read TGTGCCAGTAGATCGGACAGGGCTATGGGCTACACCTTC. This codes for CASRSDRAMGYTF.

The sample holds a few counts of this clone. V and J are TRBV27 and TRBJ2-1, with 11 bases identical to TRBD1. This CDR3 contains 20 residues. Per the germline V gene, CDR1 is MNHEY and CDR2 is SMNVEV (reference sequence). V was pared by 1 base and J by 7 bases, with 18 bases of the junction left unmatched. CDR3 protein: CASSLYSTRTRTGGWNEQFF. The CDR3, as DNA: TGTGCCAGCAGTTTATACTCAACTCGAACGCGGACAGGGGGCTGGAATGAGCAGTTCTTC.

The count of this clone is one. The chain employs TRBV10-3 and TRBJ1-5; D possibly corresponds to TRBD1 (6 bases). Germline loops: CDR1 ENHRY, CDR2 SYGVKD. This CDR3 has 16 residues. The V end was cut by 0 bases, the J end by 2 bases, with 11 bases between. The CDR3 sequence is CAISESGGSGNQPQHF. CDR3 nucleotide sequence: TGTGCCATCAGTGAGTCAGGGGGTTCGGGCAATCAGCCCCAGCATTTT.